These 30 T cell receptor beta chains originate from one sample sequenced in a study of Graves' ophthalmopathy and Graves' hyperthyroidism. RNA served as the template for amplifying TCR beta CDR3 regions. HTBI-primed first-round RT-PCR preceded second-round multiplex PCR. TCRdb itself ran the multiplex PCR reads through MiXCR, one entry per CDR3 protein. The sample records more than 1,000,000 distinct CDR3 sequences, about two fifths being singletons. Sequenced: peripheral blood or thyroid tissue (not recorded which). The source of these receptors is an adult man with Graves' hyperthyroidism.

The rearrangement uses TRBV6-1 and TRBJ2-7, with D possibly being TRBD1 (6 bases). Deletions cut 6 bases from V and 3 bases from J, with 18 bases between. This CDR3 has 15 residues. Germline loops: CDR1 MNHNS, CDR2 SASEGT. DNA for the CDR3: TGTGCCAGCAGCCTAGGGTCAGGGGTTAACTACGAGCAGTACTTC. Protein sequence: CASSLGSGVNYEQYF.

The chain employs TRBV10-3 and TRBJ2-7; 9 bases are a match to TRBD1. Trimming took 8 bases from V and 4 from J; bases not matched to a gene: 9. This CDR3 contains 14 residues. Per germline, CDR1 ENHRY and CDR2 SYGVKD. CDR3 region: CAIGRGQGIYEQYF. DNA for the CDR3: TGTGCCATCGGAAGAGGACAGGGGATTTACGAGCAGTACTTC.

Of note for this clonotype: A much bigger clone sits one base away, suggesting this may be a read error. The chain uses TRBV20-1 and TRBJ1-4; 11 bases map to TRBD1. Per germline, CDR1 DFQATT and CDR2 SNEGSKA (reference sequence). This CDR3 comprises 14 residues. CDR3 region: CSAPRTGGDDKLFF. In DNA form, the CDR3 reads TGCAGTGCACCCCGGACAGGGGGCGATGATAAACTGTTTTTT.

The V and J genes are TRBV6-2 or TRBV6-3 and TRBJ2-7, with D unresolved. Germline V gene data show CDR1 as MNHEY and CDR2 as SVGEGT. Trimming removed 8 bases at V and 6 bases at J, with 17 bases between. CDR3 length: 13 residues. CDR3 loop: CASSRSLLGEQYF. CDR3 nucleotides: TGTGCCAGCTCCCGGAGCTTGTTAGGCGAGCAGTACTTC.

The chain has TRBV7-7 and TRBJ2-7; weak D call: TRBD1 (6 bases). Germline V gene data show CDR1 as SSHAT and CDR2 as FNYEAQ (reference sequence). The CDR3 runs 14 residues. Trimming took 1 base from V and 6 from J, leaving 13 bases between them. The CDR3 reads CASSLGGTKGEQYF. The CDR3, as DNA: TGTGCCAGCAGCTTAGGAGGGACAAAGGGCGAGCAGTACTTC.

This clonotype occurred a few times. The chain uses TRBV20-1 and TRBJ2-2, with TRBD2 matching 8 bases. Per germline, CDR1 DFQATT and CDR2 SNEGSKA (reference sequence). This CDR3 region has 14 residues. V was pared by 5 bases and J by 1 base, with 3 bases of the junction left unmatched. CDR3 nucleotides: TGCAGTGCTGGGGGACTAGAGAACACCGGGGAGCTGTTTTTT. Translated, it gives CSAGGLENTGELFF.

This clonotype was seen at least ten times. The chain employs TRBV7-2 and TRBJ2-5; TRBD1 matches 7 bases. The V segment lost 7 bases and the J segment 1 base; nucleotides outside the gene matches: 9. This CDR3 spans 15 amino acids. Germline loops: CDR1 SGHTA, CDR2 FQGNSA. The CDR3 here is CASNRRGRGQETQYF. The CDR3 DNA sequence: TGTGCCAGCAACCGTAGGGGGCGAGGCCAAGAGACCCAGTACTTC. The full variable domain, in which reference TRBV7-2 and TRBJ2-5 provide the parts outside the CDR3, is GAGVSQSPSNKVTEKGKDVELRCDPISGHTALYWYRQSLGQGLEFLIYFQGNSAPDKSGLPSDRFSAERTGGSVSTLTIQRTQQEDSAVYLCASNRRGRGQETQYFGPGTRLLVL.

CDR3 loop: CASSYLDRSYGYTF. In DNA, the CDR3 is TGTGCCAGCAGTTACTTGGACAGGAGCTATGGCTACACCTTC. This chain connects TRBV6-1 to TRBJ1-2, with 7 nucleotides matching TRBD1. The junction had 7 bases not matched to a gene; V was cut back by 5 bases and J by 4 bases. This CDR3 spans 14 amino acids. The germline V gene encodes CDR1 MNHNS and CDR2 SASEGT.

This clonotype was counted at least ten times. The rearrangement links TRBV7-9 to TRBJ1-6; tentatively, D is TRBD1 (5 bases). This CDR3 contains 15 residues. Germline CDR1 reads SEHNR; CDR2 reads FQNEAQ (reference sequence). V dropped 5 bases and J dropped 7 bases, with 15 bases sitting between them. In DNA, the CDR3 is TGTGCCAGCAGCGTCCGGGACTGGGTAAATTCACCCCTCCACTTT. Protein sequence: CASSVRDWVNSPLHF.

This clonotype was observed at least ten times. J is TRBJ1-6 and V is TRBV15; D unclear. The germline gives CDR1 LNHNV, CDR2 YYDKDF (reference sequence). Trimming took 8 bases from V and 9 from J, leaving 11 bases between them. The CDR3 runs 12 residues. Here the CDR3 reads CATRVYGSPLHF. CDR3 nucleotides: TGTGCCACCCGGGTATATGGTTCACCCCTCCACTTT.

This clonotype has only one observation. The V gene is TRBV2, the J gene TRBJ2-7; possible D gene TRBD2, 5 bases. V lost 8 bases, J lost 6 bases, and 20 bases lay in between. The germline CDR1 and CDR2 sequences are SNHLY and FYNNEI. The length of the CDR3 is 14 residues. The CDR3 DNA reads as TGTGCCAGCGGTTCCAGCGGCCGCCTCTCCGAGCAGTACTTC. Translated: CASGSSGRLSEQYF.

The table lists this clonotype with a count of one. The chain couples TRBV10-3 to TRBJ1-2, with 7 bases lining up with TRBD1. Looked up from germline, CDR1 is ENHRY and CDR2 is SYGVKD. This CDR3 has 19 amino acids. J was trimmed by 4 bases and V by 6 bases; bases with no gene match: 23. CDR3 nucleotides: TGTGCCATCAGGACTAGCGGGGACACAGATACGGGACAGACCTATGGCTACACCTTC. It encodes CAIRTSGDTDTGQTYGYTF.

This chain links TRBV5-1 with TRBJ2-7; TRBD1 is a possible D gene (6 bases). The CDR3 consists of 15 residues. CDR1 is SGHRS and CDR2 is YFSETQ in the germline V gene. V was shortened by 4 bases and J by 0 bases, with 14 bases between the two germline ends. The CDR3 loop is CASSTSGTRSYEQYF. CDR3 sequence (DNA): TGCGCCAGCAGCACGTCCGGGACACGCTCCTACGAGCAGTACTTC.

The chain uses TRBV13 and TRBJ1-2; 7 bases match TRBD1. The CDR3 is 16 residues long. With 5 bases clipped from V and 2 bases from J, the junction kept 11 bases outside the gene matches. CDR1 and CDR2 (germline): PRHDT, FYEKMQ (reference sequence). The CDR3 coding sequence is TGTGCCAGCAGCCACGAGCAGGGGGATCGGAACTATGGCTACACCTTC. It yields the protein CASSHEQGDRNYGYTF.

Regarding this clonotype: A much larger clone lies one base from this, so it may be a read error. The CDR3 coding sequence is TGCGCCAGCAGCTTAACGGACAGGGCGAATGAAGCTTTCTTT. Translation: CASSLTDRANEAFF. The J gene is TRBJ1-1, the V gene TRBV5-1, with TRBD1 identical over 8 bases. With 2 bases clipped from V and 7 bases from J, the junction kept 7 bases outside the gene matches. Germline CDR1 and CDR2: SGHRS and YFSETQ. This CDR3 is built from 14 residues.

This chain joins TRBV30 and TRBJ1-4, with a tentative D call TRBD1 (5 bases). Germline V gene lookup returns CDR1 GTSNPN and CDR2 SVGIG (reference sequence). The CDR3 loop spans 16 amino acids. V shed 2 bases and J shed 5 bases, with 18 bases lying between them. CDR3 DNA: TGTGCCTGGAGTAGCCGGTTCGAGGGGCTGAATGAAAAACTGTTTTTT. Its protein is CAWSSRFEGLNEKLFF.

The J gene is TRBJ2-5, the V gene TRBV10-3; TRBD2 matches at 8 bases. The V gene's germline CDR1 is ENHRY and CDR2 SYGVKD. Trimming took 2 bases from V and 4 from J; bases not matched to a gene: 6. This CDR3 comprises 15 residues. This CDR3 reads CAISEGLAPTETQYF. DNA of the CDR3: TGTGCCATCAGTGAGGGACTAGCCCCGACAGAGACCCAGTACTTC.

This clonotype was counted only a few times. The rearrangement links TRBV20-1 to TRBJ1-4; a weak D match, TRBD1 (5 bases). CDR1 is DFQATT and CDR2 is SNEGSKA in the germline V gene (reference sequence). Trimming stripped 4 bases from V and 12 bases from J, with 21 bases between. This CDR3 spans 14 amino acids. The chain's CDR3 is CSAMGPLLNGELFF. CDR3 nucleotide sequence: TGCAGTGCTATGGGACCCCTTCTAAACGGGGAACTGTTTTTT.

This rearrangement joins TRBV24-1 to TRBJ2-5; D may be TRBD2 (5 bases). The CDR3 loop spans 12 amino acids. The V and J ends lost 10 bases and 0 bases respectively, with 8 bases between them. Germline V gives CDR1 KGHDR, CDR2 SFDVKD. In nucleotides, the CDR3 is TGTGCCACGGGAGCGAACCAAGAGACCCAGTACTTC. It encodes CATGANQETQYF.

This chain connects TRBV7-3 to TRBJ1-1; no clear D gene. Germline-derived CDR1 and CDR2 are SGHTA and FQGTGA. CDR3 length: 15 amino acids. The V end was cut by 5 bases, the J end by 3 bases, with 16 bases between. CDR3 sequence: CASSPFGRSHTEAFF. The CDR3 bases are TGTGCCAGCAGCCCCTTTGGCAGGAGCCACACTGAAGCTTTCTTT.

The chain recombines TRBV20-1 with TRBJ2-1, with 8 bases lining up with TRBD2. V was pared by 1 base and J by 2 bases, with 10 bases of the junction left unmatched. CDR1 and CDR2 (germline): DFQATT, SNEGSKA (reference sequence). The CDR3 is 17 residues long. CDR3 sequence (DNA): TGCAGTGCTAGAGGTTTTAGCGGGGAGTCAGCCTACAATGAGCAGTTCTTC. Translation: CSARGFSGESAYNEQFF.

The rearrangement links TRBV11-1 to TRBJ1-1; D unclear. The CDR3 runs 11 residues. Germline assignment: CDR1 SGHAT and CDR2 FQDESV (reference sequence). V was pared by 7 bases and J by 6 bases, with 9 bases between. CDR3 protein: CASIQLAEAFF. CDR3 DNA: TGTGCCAGCATCCAATTAGCTGAAGCTTTCTTT.

Many counts were recorded for this clonotype. The chain uses TRBV11-2 and TRBJ2-7; 13 positions match TRBD2. The CDR3 is 15 residues long. Looked up from germline, CDR1 is SGHAT and CDR2 is FQNNGV. After removal of 5 bases from V and 7 bases from J, the junction contained 8 bases not matched to a gene. The CDR3 reads CASSLRVGLAGEQYF. The CDR3 bases are TGTGCCAGCAGCCTCCGGGTGGGACTAGCGGGGGAGCAGTACTTC.

This clonotype was seen repeatedly, ten times or more. V gene TRBV19 combines with J gene TRBJ1-6; maybe TRBD1 (6 bases). V gave up 4 bases and J gave up 0 bases, with 7 bases separating them. Germline loops: CDR1 LNHDA, CDR2 SQIVND (reference sequence). There are 15 residues in the CDR3. CDR3: CASSTDSSYNSPLHF. In DNA, the CDR3 is TGTGCCAGTAGTACGGACAGCTCCTATAATTCACCCCTCCACTTT.

The chain employs TRBV15 and TRBJ1-1; D unclear. Deletions cut 0 bases from V and 0 bases from J, with 8 bases between. Germline V gene sequence: CDR1 LNHNV, CDR2 YYDKDF (reference sequence). The CDR3 has 15 amino acids. The CDR3 spells CATSRDAHLNTEAFF. The CDR3, as DNA: TGTGCCACCAGCAGAGATGCCCATCTGAACACTGAAGCTTTCTTT.

The chain carries TRBV24-1 and TRBJ2-5, with 8 nucleotides matching TRBD2. CDR1 KGHDR and CDR2 SFDVKD come from the germline V gene. V lost 9 bases, J lost 4 bases, and 6 bases stayed unmatched. The CDR3 runs 13 residues. The CDR3 DNA follows: TGTGCCACCGGAACGGGAGGGAGAGAGACCCAGTACTTC. Encoded protein: CATGTGGRETQYF.

This clonotype appeared many times. The chain couples TRBV6-6 to TRBJ2-7; D uncertain. V lost 6 bases and J 5 bases, leaving 11 bases between the germline ends. Germline CDR1 and CDR2: MNHNY and SVGAGI (reference sequence). CDR3 length equals 12 residues. The CDR3 DNA sequence: TGTGCCAGCAGCCGTTCATCCCACGAGCAGTACTTC. Protein product: CASSRSSHEQYF.

About this clonotype: This may arise from a read error, as a much more abundant clone is one base away. The chain joins TRBV20-1 to TRBJ2-5; tentatively, D is TRBD2 (5 bases). CDR1 DFQATT and CDR2 SNEGSKA come from the germline V gene (reference sequence). The V end was cut by 0 bases, the J end by 4 bases, with 9 bases between. The CDR3 loop spans 13 amino acids. This chain's CDR3 is CSARDWAGETQYF. DNA of the CDR3: TGCAGTGCTAGAGATTGGGCGGGAGAGACCCAGTACTTC.

This clonotype was detected a few times. Since a much larger clone is just one base distant, this may be a read error. The chain couples TRBV10-2 to TRBJ1-3, with D hard to call. The germline V gene encodes CDR1 WSHSY and CDR2 SAAADI. The CDR3 covers 14 residues. Deletions cut 4 bases from V and 1 base from J, with 8 bases between. For the CDR3, the DNA is TGCGCCAGCAGTGGCTGGGGTTCTGGAAACACCATATATTTT. Translation: CASSGWGSGNTIYF.

This clonotype appeared many times. The chain couples TRBV6-6 to TRBJ2-7; 8 bases line up with TRBD2. The germline CDR1 and CDR2 sequences are MNHNY and SVGAGI (reference sequence). The CDR3 has 13 residues. The CDR3 sequence: CAAREGNYYEQYF. In DNA form, the CDR3 reads TGTGCTGCTCGGGAGGGCAATTACTACGAGCAGTACTTC.